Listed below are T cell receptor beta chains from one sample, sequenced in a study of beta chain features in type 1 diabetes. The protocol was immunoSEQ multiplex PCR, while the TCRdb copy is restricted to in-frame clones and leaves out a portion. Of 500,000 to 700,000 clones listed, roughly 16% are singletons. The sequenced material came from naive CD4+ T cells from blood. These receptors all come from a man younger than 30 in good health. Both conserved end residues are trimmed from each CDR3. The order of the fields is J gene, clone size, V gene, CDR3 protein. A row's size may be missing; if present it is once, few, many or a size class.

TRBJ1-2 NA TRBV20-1 SASRMGYT
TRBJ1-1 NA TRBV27 ASSSGRGSTEAF
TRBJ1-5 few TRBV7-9 ASSFSYGNQPQH
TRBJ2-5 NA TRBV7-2 ATSVGTSGRSPETQY
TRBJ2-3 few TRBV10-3 AITTAPSGSGDTQY
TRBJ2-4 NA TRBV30 AWMDRRPLAKNIQY
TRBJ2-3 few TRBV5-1 ASRTESDTQY
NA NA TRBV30 AWSVQSGYLEQY
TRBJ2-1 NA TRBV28 ASSLGLAGVDEQF
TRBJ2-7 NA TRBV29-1 SVDDAGRMQY
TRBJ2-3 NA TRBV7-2 ASSLLATGRTDTQY
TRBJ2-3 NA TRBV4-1 ASSQERFRLSTDTQY
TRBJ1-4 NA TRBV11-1 ASSWGPSAAGEKLF
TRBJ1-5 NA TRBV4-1 ASSQDVQGGSNQPQH
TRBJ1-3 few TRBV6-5 ASHLDTSSGNTIY
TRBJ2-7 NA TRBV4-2 ASSHGQRAYEQY
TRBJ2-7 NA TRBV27 ASSRSGGTYEQY
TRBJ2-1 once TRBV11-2 ASSLDGAGVLPQF
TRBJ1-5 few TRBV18 ASSPSGGEHFLQPQH